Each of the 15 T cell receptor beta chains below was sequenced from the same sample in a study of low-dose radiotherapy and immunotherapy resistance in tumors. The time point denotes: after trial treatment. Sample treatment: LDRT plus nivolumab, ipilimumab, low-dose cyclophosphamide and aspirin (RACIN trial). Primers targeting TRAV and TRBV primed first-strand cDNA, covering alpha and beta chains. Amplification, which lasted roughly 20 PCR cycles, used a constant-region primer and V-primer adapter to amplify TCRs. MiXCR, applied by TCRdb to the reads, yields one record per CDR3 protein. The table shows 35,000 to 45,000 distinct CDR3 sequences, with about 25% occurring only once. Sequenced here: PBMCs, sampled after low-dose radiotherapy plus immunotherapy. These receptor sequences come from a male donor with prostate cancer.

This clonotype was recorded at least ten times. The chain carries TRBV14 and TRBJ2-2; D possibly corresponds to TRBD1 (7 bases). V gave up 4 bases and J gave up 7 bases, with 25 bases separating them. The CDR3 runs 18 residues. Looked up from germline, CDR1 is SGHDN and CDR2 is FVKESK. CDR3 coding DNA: TGTGCCAGCAGCCTTGGATGGAACAGGGGAGGATCGGACGGGGAGCTGTTTTTT. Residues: CASSLGWNRGGSDGELFF.

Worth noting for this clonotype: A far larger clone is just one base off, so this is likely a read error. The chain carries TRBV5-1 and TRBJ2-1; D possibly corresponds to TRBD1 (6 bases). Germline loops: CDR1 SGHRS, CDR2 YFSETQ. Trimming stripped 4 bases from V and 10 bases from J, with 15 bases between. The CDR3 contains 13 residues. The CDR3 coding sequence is TGCGCCAGCAGCCGAGGACAGAACTACGAGCAGTTCTTC. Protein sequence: CASSRGQNYEQFF. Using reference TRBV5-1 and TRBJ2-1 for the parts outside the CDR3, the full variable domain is KAGVTQTPRYLIKTRGQQVTLSCSPISGHRSVSWYQQTPGQGLQFLFEYFSETQRNKGNFPGRFSGRQFSNSRSEMNVSTLELGDSALYLCASSRGQNYEQFFGPGTRLTVL.

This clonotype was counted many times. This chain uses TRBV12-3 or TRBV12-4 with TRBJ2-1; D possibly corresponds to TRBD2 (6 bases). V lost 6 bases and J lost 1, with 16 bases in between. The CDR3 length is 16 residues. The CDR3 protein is CASSPYGGVSYNEQFF. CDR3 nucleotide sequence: TGTGCCAGCAGCCCTTATGGCGGGGTTTCCTACAATGAGCAGTTCTTC.

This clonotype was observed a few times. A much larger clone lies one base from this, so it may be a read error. Here the CDR3 DNA reads TGCAGTGCTTCAGGGGACGGGGGGGCCTCCAAGCAGTACTTC. It specifies CSASGDGGASKQYF. V gene TRBV20-1 combines with J gene TRBJ2-7; 8 bases align to TRBD2. Trimming took 5 bases from V and 8 from J; bases not matched to a gene: 14. The CDR3 runs 14 residues. Germline V gene sequence: CDR1 DFQATT, CDR2 SNEGSKA (reference sequence).

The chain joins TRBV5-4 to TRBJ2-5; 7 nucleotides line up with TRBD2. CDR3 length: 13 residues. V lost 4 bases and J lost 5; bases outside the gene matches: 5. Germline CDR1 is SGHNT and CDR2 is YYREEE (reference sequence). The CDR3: CASSTIAGETQYF. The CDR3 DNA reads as TGTGCCAGCAGCACGATAGCGGGTGAGACCCAGTACTTC. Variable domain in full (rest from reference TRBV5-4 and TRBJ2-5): ETGVTQSPTHLIKTRGQQVTLRCSSQSGHNTVSWYQQALGQGPQFIFQYYREEENGRGNFPPRFSGLQFPNYSSELNVNALELDDSALYLCASSTIAGETQYFGPGTRLLVL.

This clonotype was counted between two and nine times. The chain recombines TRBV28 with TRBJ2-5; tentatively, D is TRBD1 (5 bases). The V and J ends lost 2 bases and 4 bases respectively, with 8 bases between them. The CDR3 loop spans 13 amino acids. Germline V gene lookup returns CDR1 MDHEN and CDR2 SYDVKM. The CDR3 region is CASSLQGGETQYF. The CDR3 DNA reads TGTGCCAGCAGTTTACAGGGTGGAGAGACCCAGTACTTC.

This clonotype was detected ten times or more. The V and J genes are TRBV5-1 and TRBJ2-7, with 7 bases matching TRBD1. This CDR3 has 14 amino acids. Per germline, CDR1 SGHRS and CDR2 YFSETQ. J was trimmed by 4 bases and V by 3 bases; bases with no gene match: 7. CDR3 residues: CASSSGTASYEQYF. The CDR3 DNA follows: TGCGCCAGCAGCTCGGGGACAGCATCATACGAGCAGTACTTC.

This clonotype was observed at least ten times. The CDR3 bases are TGTGCCAGCAGATTGGACGGGGCCGGGGAGCTGTTTTTT. It is translated as CASRLDGAGELFF. The V gene is TRBV12-3 or TRBV12-4, the J gene TRBJ2-2; a possible D gene is TRBD2 (5 bases). The CDR3 loop spans 13 amino acids. Trimming left V 6 bases short and J 6 bases short, with 11 bases between.

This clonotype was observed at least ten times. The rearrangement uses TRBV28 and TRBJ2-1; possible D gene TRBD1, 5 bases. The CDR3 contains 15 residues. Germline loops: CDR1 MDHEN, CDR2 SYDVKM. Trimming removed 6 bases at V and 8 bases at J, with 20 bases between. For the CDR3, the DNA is TGTGCCAGCAGATCCACTGGCGCGGAAGGGGATGAGCAGTTCTTC. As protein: CASRSTGAEGDEQFF.

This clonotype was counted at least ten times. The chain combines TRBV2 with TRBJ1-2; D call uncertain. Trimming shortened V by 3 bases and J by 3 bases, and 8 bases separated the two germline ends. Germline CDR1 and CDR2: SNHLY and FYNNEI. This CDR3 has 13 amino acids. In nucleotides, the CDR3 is TGTGCCAGCAGTGAGGCCAGATACTATGGCTACACCTTC. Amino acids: CASSEARYYGYTF.

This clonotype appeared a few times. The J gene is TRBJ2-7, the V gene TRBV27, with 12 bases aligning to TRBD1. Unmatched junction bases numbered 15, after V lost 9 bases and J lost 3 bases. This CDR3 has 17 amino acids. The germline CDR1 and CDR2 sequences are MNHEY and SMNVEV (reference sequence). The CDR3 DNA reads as TGTGCCAGTTCCCCGGGACAGGGGGCTAAAGATCGCTACGAGCAGTACTTC. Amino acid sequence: CASSPGQGAKDRYEQYF.

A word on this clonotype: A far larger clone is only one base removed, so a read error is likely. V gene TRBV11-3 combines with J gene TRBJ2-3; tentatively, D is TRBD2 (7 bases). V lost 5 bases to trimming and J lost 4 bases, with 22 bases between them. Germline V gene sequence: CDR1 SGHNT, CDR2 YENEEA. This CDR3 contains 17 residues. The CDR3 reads CASSLRLPRGGADTQYF. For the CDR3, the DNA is TGTGCCAGCAGCCTCCGCCTCCCGAGGGGGGGCGCAGATACGCAGTATTTT.

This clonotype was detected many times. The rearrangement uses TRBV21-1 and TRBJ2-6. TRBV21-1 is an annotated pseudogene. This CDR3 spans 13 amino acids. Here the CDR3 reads CASEGSGANVLTF. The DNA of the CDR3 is TGTGCCAGCGAGGGCTCTGGGGCCAACGTCCTGACTTTC.

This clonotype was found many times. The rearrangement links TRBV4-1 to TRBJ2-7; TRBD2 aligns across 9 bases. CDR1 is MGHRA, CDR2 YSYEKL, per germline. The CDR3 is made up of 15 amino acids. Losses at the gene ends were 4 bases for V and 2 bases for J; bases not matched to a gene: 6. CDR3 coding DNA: TGCGCCAGCAGCCCCCGCAGCGGGAGGACCTACGAGCAGTACTTC. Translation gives CASSPRSGRTYEQYF.

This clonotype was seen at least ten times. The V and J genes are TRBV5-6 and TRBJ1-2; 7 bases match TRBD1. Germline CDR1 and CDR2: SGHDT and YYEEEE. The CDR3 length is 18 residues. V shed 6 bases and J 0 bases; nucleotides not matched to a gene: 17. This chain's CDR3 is CASTRIPGQLTPNYGYTF. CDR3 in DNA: TGTGCCAGCACCCGGATCCCGGGACAGCTAACTCCTAACTATGGCTACACCTTC. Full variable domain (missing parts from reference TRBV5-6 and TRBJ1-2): DAGVTQSPTHLIKTRGQQVTLRCSPKSGHDTVSWYQQALGQGPQFIFQYYEEEERQRGNFPDRFSGHQFPNYSSELNVNALLLGDSALYLCASTRIPGQLTPNYGYTFGSGTRLTVV.